This entry lists 25 T cell receptor beta chains sequenced from one sample in a study of cytomegalovirus exposure and HLA in healthy donors. The primer mix had 60 Vbeta and 13 Jbeta primers. Using immunoSEQ multiplex PCR, the repertoire was profiled, and TCRdb retains in-frame clones only, with some absent. The sample contains 130,000 or so clones, roughly 80% of which appear only once. The sequencing sample was made of PBMCs. Receptors originate from a man in his forties or fifties in good health and CMV-seronegative.

This clone has a handful of counts. The chain is built from TRBV30 and TRBJ1-1; weak D call: TRBD1 (5 bases). The CDR3 has 13 amino acids. CDR1 and CDR2 (germline): GTSNPN, SVGIG (reference sequence). The V gene lost 3 bases and the J gene lost 0 bases, with 8 bases spanning the gap. The CDR3 protein is CAWRDTMNTEAFF. In nucleotides, the CDR3 is TGTGCCTGGAGGGACACCATGAACACTGAAGCTTTCTTT. The complete variable domain, with remaining parts taken from reference TRBV30 and TRBJ1-1, reads SQTIHQWPATLVQPVGSPLSLECTVEGTSNPNLYWYRQAAGRGLQLLFYSVGIGQISSEVPQNLSASRPQDRQFILSSKKLLLSDSGFYLCAWRDTMNTEAFFGQGTRLTVV.

Regarding this clone: The germline gene is not matched at one end of the junction; a read error may be the cause. The same CDR3 can be traced to other DNA sequences in this sample. The chain joins TRBV6-5 to TRBJ1-2; 7 bases fit TRBD1. The germline V gene encodes CDR1 MNHEY and CDR2 SVGAGI. The length of the CDR3 is 13 residues. The CDR3 protein is CASRLGQAYGYTF. CDR3 nucleotide sequence: TGCGCCAGCAGACTCGGACAGGCGTATGGCTACACCTTC.

This CDR3 is CASSQDTGTGNGANVLTF. CDR3 DNA sequence: TGCGCCAGCAGCCAAGATACAGGGACAGGGAACGGGGCCAACGTCCTGACTTTC. This sequence joins TRBV4-3 and TRBJ2-6; 9 positions agree with TRBD1. The CDR3 spans 18 residues. The germline CDR1 and CDR2 sequences are LGHNA and YSLEER. J gave up 4 bases and V 0 bases, and 7 bases lay outside the gene matches.

The chain joins TRBV27 to TRBJ2-5; 8 bases match TRBD1. CDR3 length: 13 amino acids. CDR1 is MNHEY, CDR2 SMNVEV, per germline (reference sequence). Trimming cost V 3 bases and J 4 bases; bases outside gene matches: 1. The CDR3 loop reads CASSFDRGETQYF. The CDR3 region has the DNA TGTGCCAGCAGTTTCGACAGGGGAGAGACCCAGTACTTC.

For this clone: Other DNA sequences within the sample encode an identical CDR3. This rearrangement joins TRBV6-5 to TRBJ1-1; D remains ambiguous. This CDR3 region has 15 residues. Trimming took 7 bases from V and 1 from J, leaving 16 bases between them. The germline V gene encodes CDR1 MNHEY and CDR2 SVGAGI. CDR3 DNA sequence: TGTGCCAGCAACCGAGTCGGGATCGGGAACACTGAAGCTTTCTTT. This gives the protein CASNRVGIGNTEAFF.

The chain is built from TRBV18 and TRBJ2-7; a weak D match, TRBD1 (5 bases). Trimming left V 6 bases short and J 4 bases short, with 19 bases between. CDR3 size: 15 residues. The germline V gene encodes CDR1 KGHSH and CDR2 LQKENI. In nucleotides, the CDR3 is TGTGCCAGCTCCCCGGAAGGGGTTTGGGCGTACGAGCAGTACTTC. Its protein is CASSPEGVWAYEQYF.

This clone was seen once. V and J are TRBV28 and TRBJ1-2, with D possibly matching TRBD1 (5 bases). The V gene's germline CDR1 is MDHEN and CDR2 SYDVKM. CDR3 length: 15 residues. Trimming pared 5 bases from V and 3 bases from J, leaving 16 bases between. CDR3 in amino acids: CASSTDGGAYYGYTF. CDR3 DNA sequence: TGTGCCAGCAGTACAGACGGAGGGGCCTACTATGGCTACACCTTC.

V gene TRBV9 combines with J gene TRBJ2-5; D might be TRBD2 (5 bases). Germline assignment: CDR1 SGDLS and CDR2 YYNGEE. The CDR3 spans 12 residues. V was pared by 4 bases and J by 5 bases, with 9 bases between. The DNA of the CDR3 is TGTGCCAGCAGCCGAGGGTGGGAGACCCAGTACTTC. It codes for CASSRGWETQYF.

The genes are TRBV5-1 and TRBJ1-1, with 7 bases that match TRBD1. Germline CDR1 SGHRS, CDR2 YFSETQ. The CDR3 runs 15 residues. Trimming took 0 bases from V and 5 from J; bases not matched to a gene: 7. The CDR3 sequence: CASSLGQGLWTEAFF. As DNA, the CDR3 is TGCGCCAGCAGCTTGGGACAGGGTCTATGGACTGAAGCTTTCTTT. Full variable domain (rest looked up from reference TRBV5-1 and TRBJ1-1): KAGVTQTPRYLIKTRGQQVTLSCSPISGHRSVSWYQQTPGQGLQFLFEYFSETQRNKGNFPGRFSGRQFSNSRSEMNVSTLELGDSALYLCASSLGQGLWTEAFFGQGTRLTVV.

This rearrangement joins TRBV11-2 to TRBJ2-1; 10 bases match TRBD1. Germline assignment: CDR1 SGHAT and CDR2 FQNNGV. This CDR3 has 14 residues. V lost 4 bases and J lost 7; bases outside the gene matches: 4. This CDR3 reads CASSSGQGTNEQFF. Written as DNA, the CDR3 is TGTGCCAGCAGCTCGGGACAGGGGACAAATGAGCAGTTCTTC.

The sample holds one count of this clone. The V and J genes are TRBV12-1 and TRBJ1-1. TRBV12-1 is shown as a pseudogene. The CDR3 is 13 amino acids. The CDR3 DNA reads TGTGCCAGCAGCTTTAGGCGGGGGAATGAAGCTTTCTTT. Amino acid sequence: CASSFRRGNEAFF.

J is TRBJ2-2 and V is TRBV6-5, with TRBD2 matching over 10 bases. V lost 7 bases and J lost 7; bases outside the gene matches: 3. Germline assignment: CDR1 MNHEY and CDR2 SVGAGI. CDR3 size: 13 residues. The CDR3 sequence is CASTSGGHGELFF. The CDR3 DNA is TGTGCCAGCACTAGCGGGGGTCACGGGGAGCTGTTTTTT.

The chain is built from TRBV28 and TRBJ1-5; D is possibly TRBD1 (5 bases). The germline CDR1 and CDR2 sequences are MDHEN and SYDVKM. V was trimmed by 4 bases and J by 0 bases, leaving 10 bases between them. This CDR3 region has 15 residues. In nucleotides, the CDR3 is TGTGCCAGCAGTTCAGGGTTTGGTAGCAATCAGCCCCAGCATTTT. This sequence encodes CASSSGFGSNQPQHF.

V is TRBV19 and J is TRBJ1-1; 10 positions agree with TRBD1. V lost 3 bases and J lost 1; bases outside the gene matches: 5. Germline V gene sequence: CDR1 LNHDA, CDR2 SQIVND (reference sequence). The CDR3 loop spans 16 amino acids. The CDR3 reads CASSIGQGEQNTEAFF. The CDR3 DNA reads TGTGCCAGTAGTATCGGACAGGGGGAACAGAACACTGAAGCTTTCTTT.

The chain uses TRBV6-1 and TRBJ2-2, with D possibly being TRBD2 (5 bases). The CDR3 runs to 15 residues. V dropped 8 bases and J dropped 3 bases, with 16 bases sitting between them. In germline, CDR1 is MNHNS, CDR2 SASEGT. In nucleotides, the CDR3 is TGTGCCAGCTTCTCGAGGCCCGGGGACACCGGGGAGCTGTTTTTT. It is translated as CASFSRPGDTGELFF.

This chain uses TRBV11-2 with TRBJ1-4; 8 bases match TRBD1. The CDR3 is 14 amino acids. The germline CDR1 and CDR2 sequences are SGHAT and FQNNGV. Germline trimming cut 5 bases from V and 10 bases from J; bases unmatched to any gene: 9. The CDR3 DNA is TGTGCCAGCAGCCTTCTCCAGGGGGCGGGAAAACTGTTTTTT. It translates to CASSLLQGAGKLFF.

In this sample, this clone turned up once. The chain joins TRBV7-2 to TRBJ1-1; 8 bases match TRBD1. Germline assignment: CDR1 SGHTA and CDR2 FQGNSA. The CDR3 has 14 residues. The V segment lost 1 base and the J segment 4 bases; nucleotides outside the gene matches: 2. The CDR3 protein is CASSLVDRVTEAFF. DNA for the CDR3: TGTGCCAGCAGCTTAGTGGACAGGGTCACTGAAGCTTTCTTT.

This sequence joins TRBV9 and TRBJ1-4; the D gene is possibly TRBD1 (5 bases). Germline-derived CDR1 and CDR2 are SGDLS and YYNGEE. The V end lost 0 bases, the J end lost 5 bases, and 11 bases lay between the germline ends. The CDR3 extends over 15 amino acids. The CDR3 here is CASSVAAGMNEKLFF. The CDR3 DNA sequence: TGTGCCAGCAGCGTAGCTGCAGGGATGAATGAAAAACTGTTTTTT.

Judged by abundance, this clone is medium-sized (0.01 to 0.1%). The chain links TRBV5-5 to TRBJ1-4; 7 nucleotides match TRBD1. Germline lookup yields CDR1 SGHKS and CDR2 YYEKEE (reference sequence). CDR3 size: 15 residues. The V and J ends lost 3 bases and 3 bases, in that order; junction bases with no gene match: 5. The CDR3 region is CASSSGQVANEKLFF. As DNA, the CDR3 is TGTGCCAGCAGCTCCGGACAGGTTGCTAATGAAAAACTGTTTTTT.

This clone was recorded a few times. This rearrangement joins TRBV7-9 to TRBJ1-1; D gene uncertain. CDR1 SEHNR and CDR2 FQNEAQ come from the germline V gene (reference sequence). The CDR3 is 14 amino acids. Trimming took 1 base from V and 4 from J, leaving 10 bases between them. The CDR3 region is CASSLVRLGTEAFF. Written as DNA, the CDR3 is TGTGCCAGCAGCTTAGTGAGGTTGGGCACTGAAGCTTTCTTT. The full variable domain, rest sourced from reference TRBV7-9 and TRBJ1-1, is DTGVSQNPRHKITKRGQNVTFRCDPISEHNRLYWYRQTLGQGPEFLTYFQNEAQLEKSRLLSDRFSAERPKGSFSTLEIQRTEQGDSAMYLCASSLVRLGTEAFFGQGTRLTVV.

This clone was seen ten or more times. The chain joins TRBV7-3 to TRBJ1-2, with D maybe TRBD1 (6 bases). This CDR3 spans 13 amino acids. V was clipped by 5 bases and J by 4 bases, with 11 bases between them. From germline, CDR1 is SGHTA and CDR2 FQGTGA. The CDR3 sequence is CASSIQGGYGYTF. The DNA for the CDR3 is TGTGCCAGCAGCATACAGGGTGGCTATGGCTACACCTTC.

The V call is TRBV4-2, the J call TRBJ1-6; no firm D call. Trimming shortened V by 4 bases and J by 0 bases, and 10 bases separated the two germline ends. The germline gives CDR1 LGHNA, CDR2 YNFKEQ. The CDR3 loop spans 16 amino acids. This CDR3 reads CASSRESSSYNSPLHF. DNA of the CDR3: TGTGCCAGCAGCCGCGAGAGTAGCTCCTATAATTCACCCCTCCACTTT.

This chain links TRBV23-1 with TRBJ2-3, with D tentatively TRBD2 (7 bases). TRBV23-1 has ORF status, its function being uncertain. With 2 bases removed from V and 2 bases from J, the gap between germline ends came to 11 bases. The CDR3 consists of 15 residues. Here the CDR3 DNA reads TGCGCCAGCAGTCAAGCGGGGGCCGACACAGATACGCAGTATTTT. Its protein product is CASSQAGADTDTQYF.

J is TRBJ1-4 and V is TRBV7-9, with D tentatively TRBD1 (6 bases). Germline V gene lookup returns CDR1 SEHNR and CDR2 FQNEAQ (reference sequence). The CDR3 is made up of 15 amino acids. Deletions cut 4 bases from V and 0 bases from J, with 9 bases between. The CDR3 loop reads CASSSDRTTNEKLFF. CDR3 DNA sequence: TGTGCCAGCAGCTCAGACAGGACAACTAATGAAAAACTGTTTTTT. Full variable domain (rest looked up from reference TRBV7-9 and TRBJ1-4): DTGVSQNPRHKITKRGQNVTFRCDPISEHNRLYWYRQTLGQGPEFLTYFQNEAQLEKSRLLSDRFSAERPKGSFSTLEIQRTEQGDSAMYLCASSSDRTTNEKLFFGSGTQLSVL.

This CDR3 is CASSVGQGAQSTDTQYF. The CDR3 DNA reads TGTGCCAGCAGCGTAGGTCAGGGGGCGCAAAGCACAGATACGCAGTATTTT. The V and J genes are TRBV9 and TRBJ2-3, with 8 bases identical to TRBD1. J gave up 0 bases and V 0 bases, and 6 bases lay outside the gene matches. The length of the CDR3 is 17 residues. Looked up from germline, CDR1 is SGDLS and CDR2 is YYNGEE.